These 14 T cell receptor beta chains came from one sample sequenced in a study of blood T cell repertoires in COVID-19. This table comes from immunoSEQ multiplex PCR, and its TCRdb copy is limited to in-frame clones, with some not included. The profile shows 400,000 to 550,000 clones, 87% of them singletons. The specimen was PBMCs or T cells enriched from blood (not recorded which). Every receptor here comes from a woman in her late teens or twenties with acute COVID-19.

The chain carries TRBV3-1 (or the pseudogene TRBV3-2) and TRBJ2-5; 13 bases align to TRBD2. The CDR3 is made up of 18 amino acids. CDR1 LGHDT and CDR2 YNNKEL come from the germline V gene (reference sequence). With 4 bases clipped from V and 1 base from J, the junction kept 9 bases outside the gene matches. The DNA for the CDR3 is TGTGCCAGCAGCCCCCGGACTAGCGGGAGTTTAATCCAAGAGACCCAGTACTTC. Encoded protein: CASSPRTSGSLIQETQYF.

This clone was observed once. The V gene is TRBV20-1, the J gene TRBJ1-2; 7 bases agree with TRBD1. Per germline, CDR1 DFQATT and CDR2 SNEGSKA (reference sequence). This CDR3 has 10 amino acids. Germline trimming cut 6 bases from V and 5 bases from J; bases unmatched to any gene: 0. CDR3: CSARGYGYTF. CDR3 nucleotides: TGCAGTGCCAGGGGGTATGGCTACACCTTC.

This rearrangement joins TRBV5-1 to TRBJ2-3; the match to TRBD2 covers 9 bases. CDR3 length: 15 residues. V lost 4 bases and J lost 6; bases outside the gene matches: 9. Germline lookup yields CDR1 SGHRS and CDR2 YFSETQ. Here the CDR3 DNA reads TGCGCCAGCAGCCGTAGCGGGAGCGGGGTGGATACGCAGTATTTT. Translating gives CASSRSGSGVDTQYF.

This clone has only a few counts. V and J are TRBV10-2 and TRBJ1-1; D is unresolved. The CDR3 spans 15 residues. The V end lost 3 bases, the J end lost 5 bases, and 16 bases lay between the germline ends. Germline values: CDR1 WSHSY, CDR2 SAAADI. This CDR3 reads CASSERRGRVTEAFF. The CDR3 DNA is TGCGCCAGCAGTGAAAGAAGAGGGAGGGTTACTGAAGCTTTCTTT.

The chain has TRBV5-4 and TRBJ2-7; possibly TRBD1 for D (5 bases). CDR1 is SGHNT and CDR2 is YYREEE in the germline V gene (reference sequence). CDR3 length: 14 residues. Between the trimmed V and J ends, which lost 0 bases and 5 bases, there was a span of 12 bases. The CDR3 DNA follows: TGTGCCAGCAGCTTGGATGCAGGGAAGCACGAGCAGTACTTC. Residues: CASSLDAGKHEQYF.

In DNA form, the CDR3 reads TGTGCCAGCAGCCCAGGACAGGCCCTAAATGCTTTCTTT. As protein: CASSPGQALNAFF. The V call is TRBV7-9, the J call TRBJ1-1, with 7 bases identical to TRBD1. The CDR3 runs 13 residues. V lost 5 bases, J lost 11 bases, and 11 bases stayed unmatched. Germline loops: CDR1 SEHNR, CDR2 FQNEAQ (reference sequence).

This chain joins TRBV20-1 and TRBJ2-7; D possibly corresponds to TRBD1 (5 bases). Germline values: CDR1 DFQATT, CDR2 SNEGSKA (reference sequence). The CDR3 loop spans 10 amino acids. The V and J ends lost 2 bases and 10 bases respectively, with 9 bases between them. The chain's CDR3 is CSARQGKQYF. CDR3 in DNA: TGCAGTGCTAGACAGGGTAAACAGTACTTC.

V usage is TRBV7-9 and J usage is TRBJ1-5, with a tentative D call TRBD1 (5 bases). CDR3 length: 13 residues. Germline values: CDR1 SEHNR, CDR2 FQNEAQ (reference sequence). V lost 0 bases, J lost 5 bases, and 5 bases lay in between. This CDR3 is CASSLAGDQPQHF. The DNA of the CDR3 is TGTGCCAGCAGCTTAGCAGGGGATCAGCCCCAGCATTTT.

The chain uses TRBV7-2 and TRBJ2-1; 8 nucleotides line up with TRBD2. The CDR3 spans 15 residues. Per germline, CDR1 SGHTA and CDR2 FQGNSA. The V and J ends lost 5 bases and 2 bases, in that order; junction bases with no gene match: 5. CDR3 amino acids: CASSQLAVAYNEQFF. The CDR3 DNA is TGTGCCAGCAGCCAACTAGCGGTCGCCTACAATGAGCAGTTCTTC.

CDR3 protein: CSASQGPDTQYF. CDR3 DNA: TGCAGTGCAAGTCAGGGCCCAGATACGCAGTATTTT. The chain is built from TRBV20-1 and TRBJ2-3; TRBD1 is a possible D gene (5 bases). The CDR3 contains 12 residues. CDR1 DFQATT and CDR2 SNEGSKA come from the germline V gene (reference sequence). V lost 6 bases and J lost 4, with 11 bases in between.

J is TRBJ2-1 and V is TRBV12-2; the tabulated D call, TRBD2, remains unverified against the DNA. TRBV12-2 is described as a pseudogene. The CDR3 is 20 amino acids. This chain's CDR3 is CASRLVSGSAWLSSYNEQFF. Here the CDR3 DNA reads TGTGCAAGTCGCTTAGTCAGCGGGAGCGCCTGGTTGAGCTCCTACAATGAGCAGTTCTTC.

The chain is built from TRBV25-1 and TRBJ2-7, with 7 bases fitting TRBD2. The CDR3 is 13 amino acids. CDR1 is MGHDK and CDR2 is SYGVNS in the germline V gene. V shed 9 bases and J 2 bases; nucleotides not matched to a gene: 7. The CDR3 DNA is TGTGCCAGTACCTGGGCGGGAGCCTACGAGCAGTACTTC. It encodes CASTWAGAYEQYF.

The V gene is TRBV30, the J gene TRBJ2-7; D might be TRBD2 (5 bases). V was trimmed by 4 bases and J by 7 bases, leaving 11 bases between them. The CDR3 runs to 11 residues. Germline CDR1 GTSNPN, CDR2 SVGIG (reference sequence). This chain's CDR3 is CAWKIRGEQYF. The CDR3 bases are TGTGCCTGGAAAATTCGGGGAGAGCAGTACTTC.

The CDR3 is CASSLDRGHSPLHF. CDR3 bases: TGTGCCAGCAGCTTAGACAGGGGACATTCACCCCTCCACTTT. The chain is built from TRBV7-8 and TRBJ1-6, with 7 positions matching TRBD1. V was clipped by 1 base and J by 8 bases; unmatched bases: 2. CDR3 length equals 14 residues. In germline, CDR1 is SGHVS, CDR2 FQNEAQ.